This T cell receptor (beta chain) emerged from a study of T-cell memory formation after mild COVID-19. Germline V gene sequence: CDR1 SGHTA, CDR2 FQGNSA. The CDR3 totals 15 residues. The V and J ends lost 4 bases and 5 bases, in that order; junction bases with no gene match: 9. This clonotype has at least ten counts. Constant-segment primers and 5'RACE yielded cDNA libraries for TCR alpha and TCR beta, each carrying sample barcodes and UMIs. Via MiXCR, TCRdb re-called the 5' RACE reads, giving one row per CDR3 protein. The sample records around 430,000 distinct CDR3 sequences, 16% being singletons. The sequencing input was PBMCs or a T cell subset sorted from them (not recorded which). V and J are TRBV7-2 and TRBJ2-3; TRBD1 matches at 7 bases. The receptor was derived from a man aged 18-30 years who had mild COVID-19 (a few samples of this study predate the infection). Cell type and time point are not known. The CDR3 region has the DNA TGTGCCAGCAGCTCATCAGGGGGAATCGGAGATACGCAGTATTTT. Its protein is CASSSSGGIGDTQYF. The whole variable domain, filled in from reference TRBV7-2 and TRBJ2-3, reads GAGVSQSPSNKVTEKGKDVELRCDPISGHTALYWYRQSLGQGLEFLIYFQGNSAPDKSGLPSDRFSAERTGGSVSTLTIQRTQQEDSAVYLCASSSSGGIGDTQYFGPGTRLTVL.